The 14 T cell receptor beta chains below come from one sample, sequenced in a study of Ad26.COV2.S vaccination and SARS-CoV-2 variants. Treatment defined: some 19 received Ad26.COV2.S at low or high dose, single or two shots; roughly five received placebo; per-sample allocation not given. Sampling was performed 63 days after the first vaccine or placebo injection. Data came from immunoSEQ multiplex PCR; TCRdb stores just in-frame clones and leaves some out. The data contain around 320,000 clones, roughly 91% of them seen just once; the ten biggest clones take up roughly 3.1%. Sequenced material: peripheral blood, taken in a trial of Ad26.COV2.S vaccine versus placebo. The receptors originated from a person between 18 and 65 years old who received the Ad26.COV2.S COVID-19 vaccine or a placebo.

The rearrangement joins TRBV5-4 to TRBJ2-3; TRBD2 is a possible D gene (7 bases). This CDR3 is built from 16 residues. The germline V and J ends were trimmed by 4 bases and 2 bases, with 17 bases remaining between them. CDR1 and CDR2 from the germline V gene are SGHNT and YYREEE (reference sequence). CDR3 nucleotides: TGTGCCAGCAGCACCCCTTGGGGGGGGCCCACAGATACGCAGTATTTT. Amino acid sequence: CASSTPWGGPTDTQYF. The complete variable domain, with remaining parts taken from reference TRBV5-4 and TRBJ2-3, reads ETGVTQSPTHLIKTRGQQVTLRCSSQSGHNTVSWYQQALGQGPQFIFQYYREEENGRGNFPPRFSGLQFPNYSSELNVNALELDDSALYLCASSTPWGGPTDTQYFGPGTRLTVL.

J is TRBJ1-1 and V is TRBV11-3; D is perhaps TRBD1 (6 bases). CDR1 is SGHNT and CDR2 is YENEEA in the germline V gene. V was shortened by 5 bases and J by 1 base, with 14 bases between the two germline ends. CDR3 length: 15 amino acids. This chain's CDR3 is CASSLTGGSNTEAFF. In DNA, the CDR3 is TGTGCCAGCAGCCTTACCGGGGGCTCGAACACTGAAGCTTTCTTT.

The chain combines TRBV11-2 with TRBJ1-6, with D maybe TRBD1 (5 bases). CDR3 size: 16 residues. The germline CDR1 and CDR2 sequences are SGHAT and FQNNGV. V was pared by 5 bases and J by 6 bases, with 17 bases between. CDR3 in amino acids: CASSRPGAALNSPLHF. The CDR3 DNA follows: TGTGCCAGCAGCCGACCCGGGGCGGCACTTAATTCACCCCTCCACTTT.

In its sample, this clone was seen once. The chain combines TRBV18 with TRBJ1-1; D is ambiguous. V was clipped by 1 base and J by 1 base, with 16 bases between them. There are 17 residues in the CDR3. The germline CDR1 and CDR2 sequences are KGHSH and LQKENI. The CDR3 region has the DNA TGTGCCAGCTCACCACAGCTACGCCTTGGCTGGAACACTGAAGCTTTCTTT. This gives the protein CASSPQLRLGWNTEAFF.

J is TRBJ1-1 and V is TRBV19; D gene ambiguous. The length of the CDR3 is 16 residues. Trimming stripped 0 bases from V and 5 bases from J, with 16 bases between. Germline loops: CDR1 LNHDA, CDR2 SQIVND (reference sequence). The CDR3 bases are TGTGCCAGTAGTATAGAGGGCAGGAGGAGGAAAACTGAAGCTTTCTTT. Translated: CASSIEGRRRKTEAFF.

V usage is TRBV3-1 (or the pseudogene TRBV3-2) and J usage is TRBJ2-7, with D perhaps matching TRBD1 (6 bases). The germline gives CDR1 LGHDT, CDR2 YNNKEL (reference sequence). Trimming took 3 bases from V and 2 from J, leaving 11 bases between them. This CDR3 has 14 amino acids. Here the CDR3 DNA reads TGTGCCAGCAGCCACGTGACAGGTACCTACGAGCAGTACTTC. Protein sequence: CASSHVTGTYEQYF.

V and J are TRBV7-9 and TRBJ2-1, with 7 bases lining up with TRBD1. Germline CDR1 reads SEHNR; CDR2 reads FQNEAQ (reference sequence). J gave up 15 bases and V 6 bases, and 14 bases lay outside the gene matches. This CDR3 contains 13 residues. The CDR3 DNA sequence: TGTGCCAGCAGTCCTGGGGGTGACAGGGCCGCGTTCTTC. It specifies CASSPGGDRAAFF.

V gene TRBV29-1 combines with J gene TRBJ2-2, with D tentatively TRBD1 (5 bases). V lost 4 bases, J lost 5 bases, and 5 bases lay in between. Germline CDR1 reads SQVTM; CDR2 reads ANQGSEA. The length of the CDR3 is 11 residues. This chain's CDR3 is CSVAGTGELFF. CDR3 sequence (DNA): TGCAGCGTTGCAGGGACCGGGGAGCTGTTTTTT.

The chain recombines TRBV4-1 with TRBJ2-6, with D perhaps TRBD1 or TRBD2 (5 bases each). From germline, CDR1 is MGHRA and CDR2 YSYEKL. The length of the CDR3 is 16 residues. The V and J ends lost 4 bases and 2 bases respectively, with 12 bases between them. In DNA, the CDR3 is TGCGCCAGCAGCCCGACCGGGGCGCCTGGGGCCAACGTCCTGACTTTC. Translation: CASSPTGAPGANVLTF.

The rearrangement links TRBV4-1 to TRBJ1-5; no reliable D call. V lost 3 bases, J lost 3 bases, and 12 bases lay in between. Germline CDR1 MGHRA, CDR2 YSYEKL. CDR3 length: 15 residues. The CDR3 reads CASSHGESPNQPQHF. CDR3 in DNA: TGCGCCAGCAGCCATGGGGAATCTCCCAATCAGCCCCAGCATTTT.

This chain joins TRBV11-2 and TRBJ1-4, with D unclear. The length of the CDR3 is 14 residues. CDR1 is SGHAT, CDR2 FQNNGV, per germline. V was pared by 1 base and J by 0 bases, with 3 bases between. CDR3 sequence: CASSLVATNEKLFF. The CDR3 coding sequence is TGTGCCAGCAGCTTAGTTGCAACTAATGAAAAACTGTTTTTT.

The V gene is TRBV7-2, the J gene TRBJ1-5; D unclear. The CDR3 sequence is 16 residues long. CDR1 is SGHTA and CDR2 is FQGNSA in the germline V gene. The germline V and J ends were trimmed by 2 bases and 0 bases, with 11 bases remaining between them. The CDR3 DNA sequence: TGTGCCAGCAGCTTAATCGGCAACCCTAGCAATCAGCCCCAGCATTTT. It translates to CASSLIGNPSNQPQHF.

The rearrangement joins TRBV5-4 to TRBJ2-7, with D tentatively TRBD2 (6 bases). The CDR3 is 15 residues long. Germline values: CDR1 SGHNT, CDR2 YYREEE (reference sequence). V shed 2 bases and J shed 0 bases, with 12 bases lying between them. CDR3 in DNA: TGTGCCAGCAGCTTACACGGGGGTACCTCCTACGAGCAGTACTTC. As protein: CASSLHGGTSYEQYF. Full variable domain (remainder filled in from reference TRBV5-4 and TRBJ2-7): ETGVTQSPTHLIKTRGQQVTLRCSSQSGHNTVSWYQQALGQGPQFIFQYYREEENGRGNFPPRFSGLQFPNYSSELNVNALELDDSALYLCASSLHGGTSYEQYFGPGTRLTVT.

The V call is TRBV7-2, the J call TRBJ1-5, with 9 bases aligning to TRBD1. Trimming cost V 5 bases and J 3 bases; bases outside gene matches: 5. From germline, CDR1 is SGHTA and CDR2 FQGNSA. This CDR3 has 15 amino acids. The chain's CDR3 is CASSPGQGDNQPQHF. Written as DNA, the CDR3 is TGTGCCAGCAGCCCGGGACAGGGAGACAATCAGCCCCAGCATTTT.